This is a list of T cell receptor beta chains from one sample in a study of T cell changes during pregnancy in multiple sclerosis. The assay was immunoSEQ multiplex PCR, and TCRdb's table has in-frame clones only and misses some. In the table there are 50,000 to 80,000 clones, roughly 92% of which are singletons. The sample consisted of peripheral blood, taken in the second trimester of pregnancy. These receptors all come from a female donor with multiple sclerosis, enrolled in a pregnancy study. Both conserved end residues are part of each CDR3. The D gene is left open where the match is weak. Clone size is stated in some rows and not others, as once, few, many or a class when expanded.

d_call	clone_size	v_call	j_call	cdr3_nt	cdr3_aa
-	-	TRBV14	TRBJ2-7	TGTGCCAGCAGCCATCGACAGTTCCCTTACGAGCAGTACTTC	CASSHRQFPYEQYF
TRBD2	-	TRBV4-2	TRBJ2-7	TGTGCCAGCAGCCAAGACCCACGAATGGGACTAGCGGGAGGTGTCCACGAGCAGTACTTC	CASSQDPRMGLAGGVHEQYF
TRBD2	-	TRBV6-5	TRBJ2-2	TGTGCCAGCAGTTACGAAGCGGGAGTGGGCGGGGAGCTGTTTTTT	CASSYEAGVGGELFF
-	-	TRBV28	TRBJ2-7	TGTGCCAGCAGTACCGGCGGCCGGGTTTACGAGCAGTACTTC	CASSTGGRVYEQYF
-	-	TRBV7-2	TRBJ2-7	TGTGCCAGCAGCTTTGGCCATAGCGTCGAGGGCTACGAGCAGTACTTC	CASSFGHSVEGYEQYF
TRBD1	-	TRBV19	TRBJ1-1	TGTGCCAGTAGTATCCGGGACAGAGACACTGAAGCTTTCTTT	CASSIRDRDTEAFF
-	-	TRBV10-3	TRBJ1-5	TGTGCCTCCCGTGGGGGGGCAAGCAATCAGCCCCAGCATTTT	CASRGGASNQPQHF
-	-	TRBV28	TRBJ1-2	TGTGCCAGAGGGGCCCCTAACTATGGCTACACCTTC	CARGAPNYGYTF
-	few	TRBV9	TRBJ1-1	TGTGCCAGCAGCGTATCCATGAACACTGAAGCTTTCTTT	CASSVSMNTEAFF
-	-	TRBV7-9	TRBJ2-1	TGTGCCAGCGGAAGAGTCCCTAGCTCCTACAATGAGCAGTTCTTC	CASGRVPSSYNEQFF
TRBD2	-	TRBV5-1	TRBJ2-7	TGCGCCAGCAGCTCGACTAGCGGGGTTTCCTACGAGCAGTACTTC	CASSSTSGVSYEQYF
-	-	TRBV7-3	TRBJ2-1	TGTGCCAGCAGCTTTAGCGGAGGGACTTACAATGAGCAGTTCTTC	CASSFSGGTYNEQFF
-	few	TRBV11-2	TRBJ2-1	TGTGCCAGCAGCTTACGGGCTAGCGAGTACAATGAGCAGTTCTTC	CASSLRASEYNEQFF
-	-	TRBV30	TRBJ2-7	TGTGCCTGGAGACCAGAATGGAGCTCCTACGAGCAGTACTTC	CAWRPEWSSYEQYF
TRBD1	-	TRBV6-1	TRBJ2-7	TGTGCCAGCAGTGAAGGGACAGGGGGCTCCTACGAGCAGTACTTC	CASSEGTGGSYEQYF
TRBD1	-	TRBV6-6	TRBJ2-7	TGTGCCAGCAGTTACTCGAGTTACAGGGGATTTAACGAGCAGTACTTC	CASSYSSYRGFNEQYF
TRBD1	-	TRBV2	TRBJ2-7	TGTGCCAGCGGATATGGACAGGGGGCGCGGCAGTACTTC	CASGYGQGARQYF
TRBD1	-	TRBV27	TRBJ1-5	TGTGCCAGCAGTTCATGGACAGGGGGCGAGGGTATGCCCCAGCATTTT	CASSSWTGGEGMPQHF
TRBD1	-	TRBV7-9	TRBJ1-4	TGTGCCAGCAGCTCACAGGGGGCGAGTGATGAAAAACTGTTTTTT	CASSSQGASDEKLFF
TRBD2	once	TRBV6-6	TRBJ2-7	TGTGCCAGCAGATTGACTAGCGGAAACTACGAGCAGTACTTC	CASRLTSGNYEQYF
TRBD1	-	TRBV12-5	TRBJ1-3	TGTGCTAGTGGCCGACAGACAGGGAACTCTGGAAACACCATATATTTT	CASGRQTGNSGNTIYF
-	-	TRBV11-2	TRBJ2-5	TGTGCCAGCAGCTTAATCAGAGAGACCCAGTACTTC	CASSLIRETQYF
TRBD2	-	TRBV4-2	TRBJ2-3	TGTGCCAGCAGCCAAACCACTAGCGGGAGCACAGATACGCAGTATTTT	CASSQTTSGSTDTQYF
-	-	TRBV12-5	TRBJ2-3	TGTGCTAGTGGTGTGACAGGCACAGATACGCAGTATTTT	CASGVTGTDTQYF
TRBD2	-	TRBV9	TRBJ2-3	TGTGCCAGCAGCCTCGGACTAGCGGGTTGGTCAGATACGCAGTATTTT	CASSLGLAGWSDTQYF
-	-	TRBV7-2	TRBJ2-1	TGTGCCAGCAGCTTAGTCCCCTACTACAATGAGCAGTTCTTC	CASSLVPYYNEQFF
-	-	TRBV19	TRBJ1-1	TGTGCCAGTAGCCTCCAATCGGACACTGAAGCTTTCTTT	CASSLQSDTEAFF
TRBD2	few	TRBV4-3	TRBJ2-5	TGCGCCAGCAGCCGGTCATGGGGGCGGGAGGGAGAGGAGACCCAGTACTTC	CASSRSWGREGEETQYF
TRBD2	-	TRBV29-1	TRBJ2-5	TGCAGCGTTGTGGGAGGGCTTAGGGAGACCCAGTACTTC	CSVVGGLRETQYF
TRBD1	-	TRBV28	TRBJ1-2	TGTGCCAGCACCTTGACAGGGTGGGACTATGGCTACACCTTC	CASTLTGWDYGYTF
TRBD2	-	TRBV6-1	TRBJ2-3	TGTGCCAGCAGTGAAAAACCCCTACTACCGGGACTAGCGGATTACACAGATACGCAGTATTTT	CASSEKPLLPGLADYTDTQYF
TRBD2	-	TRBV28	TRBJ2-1	TGTGCCAGCAGCCGGGAGACGGGAGGGCTTATTTACAATGAGCAGTTCTTC	CASSRETGGLIYNEQFF
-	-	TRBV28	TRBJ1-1	TGTGCCAGCAGTTTCGGGTCGCCCACTGAAGCTTTCTTT	CASSFGSPTEAFF
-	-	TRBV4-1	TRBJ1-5	TGCGCCAGCAGCCCTAGACAGTCCACGCCGACTCAGCCCCAGCATTTT	CASSPRQSTPTQPQHF
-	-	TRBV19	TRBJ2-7	TGTGCCAGTAGTGTAGACACCTACGAGCAGTACTTC	CASSVDTYEQYF
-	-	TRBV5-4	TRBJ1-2	TGTGCCAGCAGCTTGGCCAGCGCCAAGACGGTGGGCTACACCTTC	CASSLASAKTVGYTF
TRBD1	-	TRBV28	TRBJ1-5	TGTGCCAGCAGCCCCAGAGACAGGGGACTCAATCAGCCCCAGCATTTT	CASSPRDRGLNQPQHF
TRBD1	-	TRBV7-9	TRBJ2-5	TGTGCCAGCAGCCCGGGGACAGTTGTCACGGAGACCCAGTACTTC	CASSPGTVVTETQYF
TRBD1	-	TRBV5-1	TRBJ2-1	TGCGCCAGCAGCTCGACAGGGAATGAGCAGTTCTTC	CASSSTGNEQFF
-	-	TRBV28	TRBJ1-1	TGTGCCAGCAGCACCAGTCAGGGTAAAGCTTTCTTT	CASSTSQGKAFF
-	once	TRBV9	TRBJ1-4	TGTGCCAGCAGTCCAGCGCCAACTAATGAAAAACTGTTTTTT	CASSPAPTNEKLFF
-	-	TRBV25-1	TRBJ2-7	TGTGCCAGCAGTGAGGGCCTAGCTAACTACGAGCAGTACTTC	CASSEGLANYEQYF
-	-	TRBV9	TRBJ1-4	TGTGCCAGCAGCGTAGGATTTGGAGGGGAAGTTAATGAAAAACTGTTTTTT	CASSVGFGGEVNEKLFF
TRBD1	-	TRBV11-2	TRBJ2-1	TGTGCCAGCAGCCCCGATCAGGGGGCCAATGAGCAGTTCTTC	CASSPDQGANEQFF
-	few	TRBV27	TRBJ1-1	TGTGCCAGCAGTTTATGGCGCCAGGCAGAAGCTTTCTTT	CASSLWRQAEAFF
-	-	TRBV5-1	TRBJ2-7	TGCGCCAGCAGGGGACCTCAATACAGGGAAAGCGAGCAGTACTTC	CASRGPQYRESEQYF
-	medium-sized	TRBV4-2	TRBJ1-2	TGTGCCAGCAGCCAGGGTCAGGATCTTGGCTACACCTTC	CASSQGQDLGYTF
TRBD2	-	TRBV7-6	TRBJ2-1	TGTGCCAGCAGCTTCGAGGTTGAGCTAGCGGGAGGGCCGGGGAATGAGCAGTTCTTC	CASSFEVELAGGPGNEQFF
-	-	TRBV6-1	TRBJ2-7	TGTGCCACCAGTCATGGGTCGGAGGGGTTCGACGAGCAGTACTTC	CATSHGSEGFDEQYF
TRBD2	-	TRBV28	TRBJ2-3	TGTGCCAGCAGTTTCGGACTAGCGGGAACAGATACGCAGTATTTT	CASSFGLAGTDTQYF
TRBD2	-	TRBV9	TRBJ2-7	TGTGCCAGCAGCGAGGGTTCCGGGACTAGCGTCTACGAGCAGTACTTC	CASSEGSGTSVYEQYF
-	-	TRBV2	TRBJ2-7	TGTGCCAGCAGTACTATACAGGGTAACGAGCAGTACTTC	CASSTIQGNEQYF
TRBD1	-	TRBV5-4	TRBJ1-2	TGTGCCAGCAGCCCGGGACAGGGGGGGATCTCCTATGGCTACACCTTC	CASSPGQGGISYGYTF
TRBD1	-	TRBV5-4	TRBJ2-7	TGTGCCAGCAGCGCCGGGACAGGTGACGAGCAGTACTTC	CASSAGTGDEQYF
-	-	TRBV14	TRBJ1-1	TGTGCCAGCAGCCAGCCCAGGGGGAACACTGAAGCTTTCTTT	CASSQPRGNTEAFF